The 12 T cell receptor beta chains below all came from one sample that was sequenced in a study of technical replicates of blood from a few donors. Data came from immunoSEQ multiplex PCR; TCRdb stores just in-frame clones and leaves some out. The sample lists more than 65,000 clones, 97% occurring once. Sequenced material: T cells isolated from PBMCs. The source is a human donor in good health.

The chain links TRBV29-1 to TRBJ2-5, with a possible D match to TRBD1 (6 bases). Germline V gives CDR1 SQVTM, CDR2 ANQGSEA. The ends were cut back, 7 bases at V and 7 bases at J, with 19 bases in the middle. This CDR3 has 13 residues. CDR3 DNA sequence: TGCAGCGGGAACAGGGAATGGTTAGGGACCCAGTACTTC. Amino acid sequence: CSGNREWLGTQYF.

This chain links TRBV5-1 with TRBJ2-7, with D possibly being TRBD1 (6 bases). Germline V gene data show CDR1 as SGHRS and CDR2 as YFSETQ. V was shortened by 0 bases and J by 2 bases, with 15 bases between the two germline ends. The CDR3 has 16 residues. The CDR3 region has the DNA TGCGCCAGCAGCTTGGCCCCGCAGGGGCTGGCCTACGAGCAGTACTTC. Encoded protein: CASSLAPQGLAYEQYF.

CDR3 nucleotides: TGTGCCAGCAGCGTCCCTCAGGATATGAACACTGAAGCTTTCTTT. It yields the protein CASSVPQDMNTEAFF. The V gene is TRBV9, the J gene TRBJ1-1, with D unresolved. Per germline, CDR1 SGDLS and CDR2 YYNGEE. The V and J ends lost 2 bases and 0 bases respectively, with 11 bases between them. The CDR3 extends over 15 amino acids.

V is TRBV11-3 and J is TRBJ2-1; TRBD2 agrees at 9 bases. This CDR3 has 17 amino acids. Germline-derived CDR1 and CDR2 are SGHNT and YENEEA. The ends lost 5 bases at V and 8 bases at J; junction bases unmatched: 16. The CDR3 region is CASSPTAPAGGYDEQFF. In DNA form, the CDR3 reads TGTGCCAGCAGCCCGACCGCCCCAGCGGGAGGATACGATGAGCAGTTCTTC. The full variable domain, its missing parts supplied by reference TRBV11-3 and TRBJ2-1, is EAGVVQSPRYKIIEKKQPVAFWCNPISGHNTLYWYLQNLGQGPELLIRYENEEAVDDSQLPKDRFSAERLKGVDSTLKIQPAELGDSAVYLCASSPTAPAGGYDEQFFGPGTRLTVL.

This chain joins TRBV2 and TRBJ2-5; the D is unclear. Deletions cut 3 bases from V and 0 bases from J, with 11 bases between. Per germline, CDR1 SNHLY and CDR2 FYNNEI. The CDR3 is 15 residues long. This chain's CDR3 is CASSDSSINQETQYF. CDR3 DNA: TGTGCCAGCAGTGACAGTTCGATAAACCAAGAGACCCAGTACTTC.

The rearrangement uses TRBV2 and TRBJ2-2; 13 positions match TRBD2. There are 18 residues in the CDR3. V was pared by 2 bases and J by 0 bases, with 3 bases of the junction left unmatched. The V gene's germline CDR1 is SNHLY and CDR2 FYNNEI. The chain's CDR3 is CASSESGLAGANTGELFF. CDR3 DNA sequence: TGTGCCAGCAGTGAATCTGGACTAGCGGGAGCGAACACCGGGGAGCTGTTTTTT.

The rearrangement links TRBV7-6 to TRBJ1-5; 8 bases fit TRBD1. J was trimmed by 2 bases and V by 1 base; bases with no gene match: 1. The CDR3 sequence is 15 residues long. CDR1 SGHVS and CDR2 FNYEAQ come from the germline V gene. DNA of the CDR3: TGTGCCAGCAGCTTAGGGGGACAGGGCAATCAGCCCCAGCATTTT. Residues: CASSLGGQGNQPQHF. Drawing the rest from reference TRBV7-6 and TRBJ1-5, the complete variable domain is GAGVSQSPRYKVTKRGQDVALRCDPISGHVSLYWYRQALGQGPEFLTYFNYEAQQDKSGLPNDRFSAERPEGSISTLTIQRTEQRDSAMYRCASSLGGQGNQPQHFGDGTRLSIL.

This clone was recorded once. J is TRBJ2-5 and V is TRBV11-2; a possible D gene is TRBD1 (6 bases). CDR1 is SGHAT, CDR2 FQNNGV, per germline. CDR3 length equals 14 residues. The V end lost 8 bases, the J end lost 3 bases, and 16 bases lay between the germline ends. The CDR3 reads CASGGYLVEETQYF. For the CDR3, the DNA is TGTGCCAGCGGGGGCTACCTGGTGGAAGAGACCCAGTACTTC.

As to this clone: A read error may account for a junction end that differs from germline. The chain combines TRBV2 with TRBJ1-2; D possibly corresponds to TRBD1 (5 bases). Germline V gene lookup returns CDR1 SNHLY and CDR2 FYNNEI. The CDR3 covers 11 residues. The CDR3 protein is CASTEGAGYTF. The CDR3 DNA reads as TGTGCCAGCACTGAAGGGGCCGGCTACACCTTC.

The chain links TRBV5-6 to TRBJ2-1; D unresolved. Looked up from germline, CDR1 is SGHDT and CDR2 is YYEEEE. CDR3 length: 13 residues. V was clipped by 0 bases and J by 4 bases, with 5 bases between them. The chain's CDR3 is CASSLVTYNEQFF. DNA for the CDR3: TGTGCCAGCAGCTTGGTGACTTACAATGAGCAGTTCTTC.

V and J are TRBV5-1 and TRBJ2-6, with 8 bases that match TRBD1. This CDR3 is built from 17 residues. From germline, CDR1 is SGHRS and CDR2 YFSETQ. V shed 1 base, J shed 0 bases, and the junction held 3 bases outside the gene matches. This CDR3 is CASSLTGGSSGANVLTF. CDR3 in DNA: TGCGCCAGCAGCTTGACAGGGGGAAGCTCTGGGGCCAACGTCCTGACTTTC.

The chain is built from TRBV28 and TRBJ1-2, with 9 positions matching TRBD1. Unmatched junction bases numbered 11, after V lost 2 bases and J lost 7 bases. The germline V gene has CDR1 MDHEN and CDR2 SYDVKM. The CDR3 loop spans 16 amino acids. This CDR3 is CASSLRGQGILFGYTF. CDR3 bases: TGTGCCAGCAGTTTAAGGGGACAGGGAATACTATTTGGCTACACCTTC.